This TCR beta chain was sequenced in a study of blood T cells in healthy people across ages. A J-beta primer mix and a sample-barcoded 5' primer were used in a second PCR of about 7 to 12 cycles. A single record per CDR3 protein comes from TCRdb applying MiXCR to the 5' RACE reads. The sample consists of some 900,000 distinct CDR3 sequences, roughly 48% of them appearing once. Germline values: CDR1 DFQATT, CDR2 SNEGSKA (reference sequence). V was clipped by 3 bases and J by 6 bases, with 19 bases between them. CDR3 size: 15 residues. Overall study findings and caveats: Diversity estimated from one million T cells was considered an underestimate. Changes in expanded clonotypes were possibly confounded, as the CMV status of donors was unknown. It was found that TCR beta diversity correlated strongly with the percentage of naive T cells. A roughly linear fall in TCR beta diversity per million T cells was seen with increasing age.

Notes on this clonotype: Its antigen is not known.

This sequence joins TRBV20-1 and TRBJ2-3; perhaps D is TRBD1 or TRBD2 (6 bases each). This sequence was found in a man between 25 and 39 years old in good health. The sequenced sample consisted of blood. The CDR3 DNA reads as TGCAGTGCTAGTTTGGACGGGGGCAGGTTTGATACGCAGTATTTT. Translation gives CSASLDGGRFDTQYF.